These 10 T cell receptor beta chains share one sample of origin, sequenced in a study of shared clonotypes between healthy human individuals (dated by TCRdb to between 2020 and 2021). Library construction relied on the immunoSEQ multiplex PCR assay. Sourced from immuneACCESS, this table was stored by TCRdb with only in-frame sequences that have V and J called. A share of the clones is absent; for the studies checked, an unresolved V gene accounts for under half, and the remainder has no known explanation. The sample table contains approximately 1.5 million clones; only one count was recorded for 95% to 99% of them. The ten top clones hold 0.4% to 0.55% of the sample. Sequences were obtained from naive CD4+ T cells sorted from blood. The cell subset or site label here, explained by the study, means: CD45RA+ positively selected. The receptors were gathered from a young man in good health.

CDR3 sequence reads: CASSLARTSTDTQYF. CDR3 coding DNA: TGTGCCAGCAGCTTGGCACGGACTAGCACAGATACGCAGTATTTT. The J gene is TRBJ2-3, the V gene TRBV5-4; possible D gene TRBD2, 5 bases. The CDR3 sequence is 15 residues long. CDR1 is SGHNT and CDR2 is YYREEE in the germline V gene (reference sequence). V lost 0 bases, J lost 0 bases, and 8 bases lay in between.

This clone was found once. The CDR3 region has the DNA TGTGCCAGCAGTTGGGACGGCCTCTATTACGAGCAGTACTTC. Protein product: CASSWDGLYYEQYF. The rearrangement uses TRBV28 and TRBJ2-7; D may correspond to TRBD1 or TRBD2 (5 bases each). Per germline, CDR1 MDHEN and CDR2 SYDVKM. V lost 4 bases and J lost 4, with 14 bases in between. There are 14 residues in the CDR3.

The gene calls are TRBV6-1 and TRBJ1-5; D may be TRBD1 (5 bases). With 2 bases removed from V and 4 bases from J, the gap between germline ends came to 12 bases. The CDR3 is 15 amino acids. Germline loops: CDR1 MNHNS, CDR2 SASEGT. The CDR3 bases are TGTGCCAGCAGTGAACGAGGACACCTTAATCAGCCCCAGCATTTT. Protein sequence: CASSERGHLNQPQHF.

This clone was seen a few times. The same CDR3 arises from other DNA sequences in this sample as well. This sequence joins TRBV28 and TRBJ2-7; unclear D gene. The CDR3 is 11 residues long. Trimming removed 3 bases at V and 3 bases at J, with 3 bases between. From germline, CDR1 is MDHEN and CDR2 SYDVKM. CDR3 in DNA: TGTGCCAGCAGTTTGAACTACGAGCAGTACTTC. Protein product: CASSLNYEQYF.

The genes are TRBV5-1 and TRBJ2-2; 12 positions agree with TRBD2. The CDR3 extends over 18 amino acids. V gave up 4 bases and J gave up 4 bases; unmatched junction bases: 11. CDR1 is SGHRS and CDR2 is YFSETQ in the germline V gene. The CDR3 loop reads CASSMDRTSGELTGELFF. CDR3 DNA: TGCGCCAGCAGCATGGATAGGACTAGCGGGGAGCTCACCGGGGAGCTGTTTTTT.

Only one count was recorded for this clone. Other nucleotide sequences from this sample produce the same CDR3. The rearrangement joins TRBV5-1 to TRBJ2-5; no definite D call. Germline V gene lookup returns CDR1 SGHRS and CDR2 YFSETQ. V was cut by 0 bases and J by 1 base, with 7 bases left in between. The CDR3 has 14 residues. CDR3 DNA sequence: TGCGCCAGCAGCTTGGCCGGCAGCCAAGAGACCCAGTACTTC. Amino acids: CASSLAGSQETQYF.

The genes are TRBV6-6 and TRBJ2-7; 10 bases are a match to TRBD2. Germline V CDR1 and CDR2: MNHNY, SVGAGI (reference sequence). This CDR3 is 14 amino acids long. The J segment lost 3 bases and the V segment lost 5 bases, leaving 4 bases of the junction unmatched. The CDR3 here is CASSQIAGGYEQYF. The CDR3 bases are TGTGCCAGCAGTCAAATAGCGGGAGGCTACGAGCAGTACTTC.

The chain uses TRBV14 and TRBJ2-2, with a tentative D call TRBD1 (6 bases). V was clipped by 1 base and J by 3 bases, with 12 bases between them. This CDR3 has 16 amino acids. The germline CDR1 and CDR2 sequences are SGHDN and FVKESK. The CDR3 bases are TGTGCCAGCAGCCAAGTTGTCAGGGGTGACACCGGGGAGCTGTTTTTT. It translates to CASSQVVRGDTGELFF.

The CDR3 sequence is CAWSVDGYQPQHF. For the CDR3, the DNA is TGTGCCTGGAGTGTAGACGGATATCAGCCCCAGCATTTT. This chain connects TRBV30 to TRBJ1-5; D gene ambiguous. Trimming removed 0 bases from V and 5 bases from J, with 8 bases in between. Germline CDR1 and CDR2: GTSNPN and SVGIG (reference sequence). This CDR3 is built from 13 residues.

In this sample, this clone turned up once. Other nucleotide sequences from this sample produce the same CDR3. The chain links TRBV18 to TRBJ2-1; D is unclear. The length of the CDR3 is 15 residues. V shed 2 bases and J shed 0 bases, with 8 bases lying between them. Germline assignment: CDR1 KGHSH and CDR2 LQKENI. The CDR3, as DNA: TGTGCCAGCTCACCATCGGGTAGCTCCTACAATGAGCAGTTCTTC. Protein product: CASSPSGSSYNEQFF.